Following are 3 T cell receptor beta chains from one sample sequenced in a study of T cells after yellow fever vaccination. Using its own MiXCR run on the 5' RACE reads, TCRdb lists one record per CDR3 protein. The table includes about 350,000 distinct CDR3 sequences, approximately 12% detected once. The sample here was CD4+ T cells sorted from PBMCs, taken 15 days after the yellow fever booster vaccination. Receptors originate from a man younger than 30 who received the YFV17D yellow fever vaccine.

V gene TRBV7-9 combines with J gene TRBJ1-2; 7 bases are a match to TRBD1. The CDR3 runs to 13 residues. The germline V gene encodes CDR1 SEHNR and CDR2 FQNEAQ (reference sequence). The ends lost 11 bases at V and 5 bases at J; junction bases unmatched: 11. The CDR3 spells CAAGTAELYGYTF. CDR3 DNA: TGTGCCGCGGGGACAGCCGAACTTTATGGCTACACCTTC.

The V gene is TRBV5-4, the J gene TRBJ2-2; 8 bases match TRBD2. V trimming: 4 bases; J trimming: 4 bases; junction bases outside the gene matches: 9. Germline lookup yields CDR1 SGHNT and CDR2 YYREEE (reference sequence). The CDR3 runs to 16 residues. The CDR3 is CASSESRGGATGELFF. Written as DNA, the CDR3 is TGTGCCAGCAGCGAATCTCGGGGGGGGGCCACCGGGGAGCTGTTTTTT.

In its sample, this clonotype was seen a few times. V and J are TRBV14 and TRBJ1-6; TRBD1 might be the D (5 bases). Trimming cost V 4 bases and J 0 bases, with 16 bases left between them. In germline, CDR1 is SGHDN, CDR2 FVKESK. The CDR3 covers 18 residues. The CDR3 DNA reads TGTGCCAGCAGCCCCAGGACATTCGGGAGCTCCTATAATTCACCCCTCCACTTT. Its translation: CASSPRTFGSSYNSPLHF. Looking up the rest from reference TRBV14 and TRBJ1-6 gives the full variable domain: EAGVTQFPSHSVIEKGQTVTLRCDPISGHDNLYWYRRVMGKEIKFLLHFVKESKQDESGMPNNRFLAERTGGTYSTLKVQPAELEDSGVYFCASSPRTFGSSYNSPLHFGNGTRLTVT.